This is a list of T cell receptor beta chains from one sample in a study of cytomegalovirus exposure and HLA in healthy donors. Assay used: immunoSEQ multiplex PCR; TCRdb lists only in-frame clones, some missing. The sample yields approximately 200,000 clones, roughly 81% seen once. The sequenced sample consisted of PBMCs. These receptors were taken from a woman aged 25 to 39 in good health and CMV-seronegative. CDR3s include the opening cysteine and the closing phenylalanine or tryptophan. A D gene is named only where the DNA matches it firmly. The size entry is marked missing in some rows and otherwise reads once, few, many or a size class.

v_gene: TRBV11-3; j_gene: TRBJ1-1; abundance: NA; d_gene: NA; CDR3nt: TGTGCCAGCAAGCCACACACGGGGGGGCAGAGAGGTCGAGAAGCTTTCTTT; CDR3aa: CASKPHTGGQRGREAFF
v_gene: TRBV4-1; j_gene: TRBJ1-4; abundance: once; d_gene: TRBD1; CDR3nt: TGCGCCAGCAGCCAGGACAGGGTTTATGAAAAACTGTTTTTT; CDR3aa: CASSQDRVYEKLFF
v_gene: TRBV9; j_gene: TRBJ2-7; abundance: NA; d_gene: TRBD2; CDR3nt: TGTGCCAGCAGTGCAATAGCGGGGGAGCAGTACTTC; CDR3aa: CASSAIAGEQYF
v_gene: TRBV5-8; j_gene: TRBJ2-1; abundance: NA; d_gene: TRBD2; CDR3nt: TGTGCCAGCAGCTTGGGGGGGTCAAGCGGGAGCAATGAGCAGTTCTTC; CDR3aa: CASSLGGSSGSNEQFF
v_gene: TRBV7-9; j_gene: TRBJ2-7; abundance: NA; d_gene: NA; CDR3nt: TGTGCCAGCACACCTGGAGGGACCAAATCCTACGAGCAGTACTTC; CDR3aa: CASTPGGTKSYEQYF
v_gene: TRBV6-1; j_gene: TRBJ2-3; abundance: once; d_gene: NA; CDR3nt: TGTGCCAGCAGTGCTTTGACTAGGAGGGGCACAGATACGCAGTATTTT; CDR3aa: CASSALTRRGTDTQYF
v_gene: TRBV29-1; j_gene: TRBJ1-5; abundance: NA; d_gene: NA; CDR3nt: TGCAGCGTGACGGGCGGGTCCAATCAGCCCCAGCATTTT; CDR3aa: CSVTGGSNQPQHF
v_gene: TRBV9; j_gene: TRBJ1-6; abundance: NA; d_gene: NA; CDR3nt: TGTGCCAGCAGCGTAGTGGGAGGGGATTCACCCCTCCACTTT; CDR3aa: CASSVVGGDSPLHF
v_gene: TRBV7-6; j_gene: TRBJ2-1; abundance: NA; d_gene: TRBD2; CDR3nt: TGTGCCAGCAGCCTCCTAGTGGGGACTAGAATCAATGAGCAGTTCTTC; CDR3aa: CASSLLVGTRINEQFF
v_gene: TRBV5-1; j_gene: TRBJ2-7; abundance: once; d_gene: NA; CDR3nt: TGCGCCAGCAGCCGAGCAGGGGGGCAGGGAAACGAGCAGTACTTC; CDR3aa: CASSRAGGQGNEQYF
v_gene: TRBV6-1; j_gene: TRBJ2-1; abundance: NA; d_gene: TRBD2; CDR3nt: TGTGCCAGCAGTGATTATGATAGCGGGAGGTTGAATGAGCAGTTCTTC; CDR3aa: CASSDYDSGRLNEQFF